These 21 T cell receptor beta chains came from one sample sequenced in a study of T cell repertoires in cytomegalovirus infection. TCRdb called the reads again in MiXCR, with one record for every CDR3 protein. The sample gives about 160,000 distinct CDR3 sequences, 20% to 25% of which show up once; roughly 25% is in the top ten. What these receptors recognize is not known. The sequences come from CD8+ T cells from cultured PBMCs, collected from culture after CMV antigen stimulation. Receptor source: a human donor in good health (CMV status not recorded). Some clones in this sample may be carry-over from other donors' samples.

J is TRBJ1-2 and V is TRBV7-2; the match to TRBD1 covers 7 bases. V lost 5 bases and J lost 4; bases outside the gene matches: 4. The CDR3 contains 13 residues. CDR1 is SGHTA and CDR2 is FQGNSA in the germline V gene. The chain's CDR3 is CASSPGQFYGYTF. Written as DNA, the CDR3 is TGTGCCAGCAGCCCGGGACAGTTCTATGGCTACACCTTC.

In its sample, this clonotype was seen a few times. The chain recombines TRBV6-5 with TRBJ2-1; D may correspond to TRBD1 or TRBD2 (5 bases each). The germline V and J ends were trimmed by 6 bases and 0 bases, with 15 bases remaining between them. Germline CDR1 is MNHEY and CDR2 is SVGAGI. The CDR3 covers 16 residues. The CDR3 DNA sequence: TGTGCCAGCAGATCCGGGACGGAGCTCTCCTACAATGAGCAGTTCTTC. It specifies CASRSGTELSYNEQFF.

The chain carries TRBV2 and TRBJ1-2, with a weak D call TRBD1 (6 bases). V was pared by 3 bases and J by 3 bases, with 14 bases between. Germline V gene sequence: CDR1 SNHLY, CDR2 FYNNEI. The CDR3 runs 15 residues. The CDR3 protein is CASSEVGHMDYGYTF. CDR3 DNA: TGTGCCAGCAGTGAGGTGGGACATATGGACTATGGCTACACCTTC.

The V gene is TRBV6-5, the J gene TRBJ2-3; the match to TRBD1 covers 9 bases. The junction had 8 bases not matched to a gene; V was cut back by 5 bases and J by 5 bases. The CDR3 is 15 amino acids. Germline loops: CDR1 MNHEY, CDR2 SVGAGI. The DNA for the CDR3 is TGTGCCAGCAGTCCGCCGGGACAGGGCTTAGATACGCAGTATTTT. This sequence encodes CASSPPGQGLDTQYF.

This chain links TRBV4-2 with TRBJ2-3, with 11 bases that match TRBD2. V dropped 4 bases and J dropped 3; count of bases not matched to a gene: 15. Per the germline V gene, CDR1 is LGHNA and CDR2 is YNFKEQ. CDR3 length: 19 residues. CDR3 in amino acids: CASSPALAGGSWLTDTQYF. As DNA, the CDR3 is TGTGCCAGCAGCCCCGCCCTAGCGGGGGGATCTTGGTTGACAGATACGCAGTATTTT.

The chain couples TRBV7-2 to TRBJ2-3; TRBD1 might be the D (7 bases). V was cut by 5 bases and J by 0 bases, with 15 bases left in between. This CDR3 contains 16 residues. Per the germline V gene, CDR1 is SGHTA and CDR2 is FQGNSA. CDR3 sequence reads: CASSAGQSPSTDTQYF. The CDR3 bases are TGTGCCAGCAGCGCGGGACAGTCACCTAGCACAGATACGCAGTATTTT.

This clonotype was recorded a few times. The V gene is TRBV10-2, the J gene TRBJ1-5; no definite D call. The V end was cut by 2 bases, the J end by 4 bases, with 9 bases between. The CDR3 totals 14 residues. The germline V gene has CDR1 WSHSY and CDR2 SAAADI. CDR3 loop: CASSEGEENQPQHF. CDR3 sequence (DNA): TGCGCCAGCAGTGAGGGAGAAGAGAATCAGCCCCAGCATTTT.

This clonotype showed up just a few times. V usage is TRBV6-5 and J usage is TRBJ1-6; maybe TRBD1 (6 bases). V was cut by 2 bases and J by 9 bases, with 20 bases left in between. Germline V lookup: CDR1 MNHEY, CDR2 SVGAGI. This CDR3 is 17 amino acids long. The CDR3 region has the DNA TGTGCCAGCAGTTACATCTCAGCTGGGCAGGGGAGTTCACCCCTCCACTTT. Translated: CASSYISAGQGSSPLHF.

This clonotype was counted only a few times. The chain carries TRBV4-3 and TRBJ2-1, with TRBD2 identical over 7 bases. From germline, CDR1 is LGHNA and CDR2 YSLEER. After removal of 4 bases from V and 7 bases from J, the junction contained 1 base not matched to a gene. The CDR3 contains 12 residues. The CDR3 protein is CASSREGNEQFF. CDR3 coding DNA: TGCGCCAGCAGCCGGGAGGGGAATGAGCAGTTCTTC.

The rearrangement uses TRBV19 and TRBJ1-5; D gene unclear. Trimming removed 0 bases from V and 5 bases from J, with 14 bases in between. The CDR3 is 16 residues long. Germline CDR1 and CDR2: LNHDA and SQIVND (reference sequence). The CDR3 DNA reads as TGTGCCAGTAGTATAGATCACACAGAGCTGTATCAGCCCCAGCATTTT. It specifies CASSIDHTELYQPQHF.

The chain combines TRBV12-3 or TRBV12-4 with TRBJ2-2; TRBD1 matches at 9 bases. CDR3 length equals 17 residues. With 2 bases clipped from V and 4 bases from J, the junction kept 8 bases outside the gene matches. The CDR3 region has the DNA TGTGCCAGCAGTTTACTTCGGGGACAGGGTGGCACCGGGGAGCTGTTTTTT. It translates to CASSLLRGQGGTGELFF.

The chain has TRBV29-1 and TRBJ1-2; unclear D gene. Per germline, CDR1 SQVTM and CDR2 ANQGSEA. There are 15 residues in the CDR3. Trimming pared 6 bases from V and 0 bases from J, leaving 17 bases between. The CDR3 reads CSVRASSTPNYGYTF. For the CDR3, the DNA is TGCAGCGTCCGAGCGTCTAGTACGCCTAACTATGGCTACACCTTC.

V usage is TRBV27 and J usage is TRBJ2-5; TRBD1 matches at 12 bases. CDR3 length equals 11 residues. Germline loops: CDR1 MNHEY, CDR2 SMNVEV (reference sequence). V trimming: 7 bases; J trimming: 14 bases; junction bases outside the gene matches: 5. As DNA, the CDR3 is TGTGCCAGCACCGGGACAGGGGGCGCCTACTTC. Translation gives CASTGTGGAYF.

This clonotype was counted between two and nine times. This rearrangement joins TRBV10-3 to TRBJ2-3; 15 bases line up with TRBD2. This CDR3 is 16 amino acids long. J lost 3 bases, V lost 3 bases, and 1 base had no gene match. Germline loops: CDR1 ENHRY, CDR2 SYGVKD. Here the CDR3 reads CAISDGLAGGTDTQYF. The CDR3, as DNA: TGTGCCATCAGTGACGGACTAGCGGGGGGGACAGATACGCAGTATTTT.

V gene TRBV2 combines with J gene TRBJ2-7, with D perhaps given as TRBD1 or TRBD2 (6 bases each). In germline, CDR1 is SNHLY, CDR2 FYNNEI. This CDR3 contains 13 residues. Trimming removed 9 bases at V and 4 bases at J, with 16 bases between. The CDR3 region is CARQDKGGYEQYF. The CDR3 DNA follows: TGTGCCAGACAGGACAAGGGGGGTTACGAGCAGTACTTC. Variable domain in full (rest from reference TRBV2 and TRBJ2-7): EPEVTQTPSHQVTQMGQEVILRCVPISNHLYFYWYRQILGQKVEFLVSFYNNEISEKSEIFDDQFSVERPDGSNFTLKIRSTKLEDSAMYFCARQDKGGYEQYFGPGTRLTVT.

For the CDR3, the DNA is TGTGCCAGCAGTCATTTAGCGGGGGGCGATACCGAGCAGTTCTTC. It encodes CASSHLAGGDTEQFF. This chain connects TRBV6-1 to TRBJ2-1; 10 positions match TRBD2. The CDR3 sequence is 15 residues long. The trim removed 5 bases at V and 10 bases at J, leaving 11 bases unmatched. Germline V gene sequence: CDR1 MNHNS, CDR2 SASEGT.

This clonotype was seen only once. At one boundary the junction diverges from the germline segment, which might be a read error. This chain connects TRBV12-3 or TRBV12-4 to TRBJ2-7, with D possibly being TRBD1 or TRBD2 (5 bases each). The length of the CDR3 is 14 residues. CDR3 bases: TGTGCCAACAGTCCGGGACCGACTTCCTACGAGCAGTACTTC. This translates into CANSPGPTSYEQYF.

This rearrangement joins TRBV2 to TRBJ1-5, with D tentatively TRBD1 (5 bases). The length of the CDR3 is 18 residues. Per the germline V gene, CDR1 is SNHLY and CDR2 is FYNNEI. V shed 4 bases and J shed 4 bases, with 23 bases lying between them. CDR3 in DNA: TGTGCCAGCAGTGCGTCGGGGGTGTGGGGGGATACAAATCAGCCCCAGCATTTT. Translated, it gives CASSASGVWGDTNQPQHF.

This chain connects TRBV7-2 to TRBJ1-1; TRBD1 matches at 7 bases. This CDR3 contains 15 residues. CDR1 is SGHTA, CDR2 FQGNSA, per germline. The junction had 12 bases not matched to a gene; V was cut back by 3 bases and J by 8 bases. CDR3 residues: CASSLKEDRLAEAFF. Written as DNA, the CDR3 is TGTGCCAGCAGCTTGAAGGAGGACAGGCTGGCCGAAGCTTTCTTT.

The sample holds a few counts of this clonotype. The V and J genes are TRBV27 and TRBJ1-5, with TRBD1 identical over 8 bases. This CDR3 is built from 15 residues. The germline V gene has CDR1 MNHEY and CDR2 SMNVEV (reference sequence). Germline trimming cut 5 bases from V and 4 bases from J; bases unmatched to any gene: 7. This CDR3 is CASSPWTGTNQPQHF. The CDR3 coding sequence is TGTGCCAGCAGTCCCTGGACAGGGACTAATCAGCCCCAGCATTTT.

This clonotype was detected a few times. The DNA of the CDR3 is TGTGCCAGCAGTTCTCTCGGACTAGCGGGGATGAGGGATGAGCAGTTCTTC. Translation: CASSSLGLAGMRDEQFF. This chain connects TRBV27 to TRBJ2-1; 12 bases map to TRBD2. CDR1 is MNHEY and CDR2 is SMNVEV in the germline V gene (reference sequence). This CDR3 is 17 amino acids long. After removal of 4 bases from V and 8 bases from J, the junction contained 12 bases not matched to a gene.